This TCR beta chain was recovered during a study of T cells in Graves' hyperthyroidism and ophthalmopathy. Template material for amplifying TCR beta CDR3 regions consisted of RNA transcripts. The HTBI primer set was used in a first-round RT-PCR of the TCR CDR3. TCRdb ran MiXCR on the multiplex PCR reads and lists one entry per CDR3 protein. The sample holds roughly 570,000 distinct CDR3 sequences, about 45% seen once. Orbital computed tomography and thyroid ultrasound, together with serum TRAb and thyroxine and clinical symptoms, were used for diagnoses. This CDR3 is 15 amino acids long. The germline V gene encodes CDR1 PRHDT and CDR2 FYEKMQ (reference sequence). V lost 5 bases and J lost 5, with 19 bases in between.

The TCR comes from an adult woman with Graves' disease, either hyperthyroidism or ophthalmopathy (not recorded which). Sequenced sample: peripheral blood or thyroid tissue (not recorded which). The chain carries TRBV13 and TRBJ2-7; no reliable D call. CDR3 sequence (DNA): TGTGCCAGCAGCCCATCCGACCCCGGAGAACACGAGCAGTACTTC. It is translated as CASSPSDPGEHEQYF.